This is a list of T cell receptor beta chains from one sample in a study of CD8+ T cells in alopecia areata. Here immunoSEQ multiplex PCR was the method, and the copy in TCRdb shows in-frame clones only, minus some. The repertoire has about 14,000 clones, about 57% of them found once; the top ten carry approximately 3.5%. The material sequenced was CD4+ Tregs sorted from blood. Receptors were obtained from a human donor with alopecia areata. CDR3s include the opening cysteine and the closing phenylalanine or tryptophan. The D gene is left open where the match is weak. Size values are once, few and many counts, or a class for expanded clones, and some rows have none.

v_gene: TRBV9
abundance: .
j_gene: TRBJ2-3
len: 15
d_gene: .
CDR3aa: CASSADTVSTDTQYF
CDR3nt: TGTGCCAGCAGCGCGGACACCGTGAGCACAGATACGCAGTATTTT

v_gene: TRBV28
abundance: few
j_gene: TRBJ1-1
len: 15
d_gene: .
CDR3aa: CASTLLDRKNTEAFF
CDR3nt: TGTGCCAGCACTCTATTGGACAGAAAGAACACTGAAGCTTTCTTT

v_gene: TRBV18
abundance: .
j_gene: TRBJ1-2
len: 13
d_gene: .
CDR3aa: CASSPTEVYGYTF
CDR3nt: TGTGCCAGCTCACCAACAGAGGTCTATGGCTACACCTTC

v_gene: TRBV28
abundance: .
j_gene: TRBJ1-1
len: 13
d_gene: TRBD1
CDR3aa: CASTRTGDTEAFF
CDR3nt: TGTGCCAGCACTCGGACAGGGGACACTGAAGCTTTCTTT

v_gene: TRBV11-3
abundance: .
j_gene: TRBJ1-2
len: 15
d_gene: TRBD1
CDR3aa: CASSPDRVMSYGYTF
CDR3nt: TGTGCCAGCAGCCCTGACAGGGTTATGTCCTATGGCTACACCTTC

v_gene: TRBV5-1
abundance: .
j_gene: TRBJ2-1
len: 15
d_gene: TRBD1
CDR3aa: CASSLGQGAYNEQFF
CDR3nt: TGCGCCAGCAGCTTGGGACAGGGGGCCTACAATGAGCAGTTCTTC

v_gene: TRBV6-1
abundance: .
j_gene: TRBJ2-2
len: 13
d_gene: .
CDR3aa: CASSEGTRGELFF
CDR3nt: TGTGCCAGCAGTGAAGGAACGAGGGGGGAGCTGTTTTTT

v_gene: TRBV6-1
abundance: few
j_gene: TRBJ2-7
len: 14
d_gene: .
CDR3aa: CASRFQGYMAEQYF
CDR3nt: TGTGCCAGCAGGTTTCAGGGCTATATGGCCGAGCAGTACTTC

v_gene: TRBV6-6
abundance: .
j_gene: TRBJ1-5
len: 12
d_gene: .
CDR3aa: CASTNGNQPQHF
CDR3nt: TGTGCCAGCACCAACGGGAATCAGCCCCAGCATTTT

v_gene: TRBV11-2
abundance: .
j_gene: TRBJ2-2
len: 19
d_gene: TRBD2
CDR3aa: CASSPTFRNLAGMTGELFF
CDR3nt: TGTGCCAGCAGCCCCACGTTTAGAAATCTAGCGGGGATGACCGGGGAGCTGTTTTTT

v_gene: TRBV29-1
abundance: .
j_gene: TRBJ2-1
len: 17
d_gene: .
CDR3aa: CSVGGFTGAGTYNEQFF
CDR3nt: TGCAGCGTTGGTGGGTTCACGGGAGCGGGTACATACAATGAGCAGTTCTTC

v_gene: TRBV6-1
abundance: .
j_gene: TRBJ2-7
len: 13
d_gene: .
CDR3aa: CASTPGVFYEQYF
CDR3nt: TGTGCCAGCACCCCGGGAGTTTTCTACGAGCAGTACTTC

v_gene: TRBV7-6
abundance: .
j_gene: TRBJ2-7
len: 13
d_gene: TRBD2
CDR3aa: CASSLYGEGEQYF
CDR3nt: TGTGCCAGCAGCTTGTACGGGGAGGGAGAGCAGTACTTC

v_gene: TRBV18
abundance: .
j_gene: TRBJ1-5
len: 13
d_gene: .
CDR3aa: CASSPNKDQPQHF
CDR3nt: TGTGCCAGCTCACCCAACAAGGATCAGCCCCAGCATTTT

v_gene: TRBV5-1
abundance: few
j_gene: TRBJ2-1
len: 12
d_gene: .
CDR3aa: CASSLDWDEQFF
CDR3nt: TGCGCCAGCAGCCTGGACTGGGATGAGCAGTTCTTC

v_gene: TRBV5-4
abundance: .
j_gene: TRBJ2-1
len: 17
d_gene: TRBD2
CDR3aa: CASSSDWGGRIYNEQFF
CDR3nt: TGTGCCAGCAGCTCCGATTGGGGCGGGAGGATCTACAATGAGCAGTTCTTC

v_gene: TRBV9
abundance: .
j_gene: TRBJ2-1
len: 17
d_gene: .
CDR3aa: CASSVMGSRRGRGEQFF
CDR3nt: TGTGCCAGCAGCGTTATGGGTTCGCGCAGGGGTCGGGGTGAGCAGTTCTTC

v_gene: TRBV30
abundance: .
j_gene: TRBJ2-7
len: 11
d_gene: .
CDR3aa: CAWSVYGEQYF
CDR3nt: TGTGCCTGGAGTGTTTACGGAGAGCAGTACTTC

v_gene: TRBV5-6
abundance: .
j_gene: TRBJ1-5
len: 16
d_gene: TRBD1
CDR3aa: CASSWGQGTQNQPQHF
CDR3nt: TGTGCCAGCAGCTGGGGACAGGGGACACAGAATCAGCCCCAGCATTTT

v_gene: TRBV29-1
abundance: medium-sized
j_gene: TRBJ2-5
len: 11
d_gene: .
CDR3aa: CSVRKLETQYF
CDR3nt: TGCAGCGTCCGGAAGCTAGAGACCCAGTACTTC

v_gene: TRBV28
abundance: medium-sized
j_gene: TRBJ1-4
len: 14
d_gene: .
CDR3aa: CASGLGGGAEKLFF
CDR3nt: TGTGCCAGCGGACTCGGCGGGGGAGCTGAAAAACTGTTTTTT

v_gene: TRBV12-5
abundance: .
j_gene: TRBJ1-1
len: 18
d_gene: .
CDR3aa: CASGLVRLTGSGGTEAFF
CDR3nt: TGTGCTAGTGGTTTGGTAAGGTTAACCGGGAGTGGAGGCACTGAAGCTTTCTTT

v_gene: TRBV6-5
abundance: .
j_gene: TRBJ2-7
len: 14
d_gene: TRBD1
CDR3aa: CASSFGDRFYEQYF
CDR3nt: TGTGCCAGCAGTTTCGGGGACAGGTTCTACGAGCAGTACTTC

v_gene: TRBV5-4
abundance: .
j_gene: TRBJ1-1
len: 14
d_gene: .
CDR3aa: CASSVTGWDTEAFF
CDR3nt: TGTGCCAGCAGTGTCACAGGGTGGGACACTGAAGCTTTCTTT

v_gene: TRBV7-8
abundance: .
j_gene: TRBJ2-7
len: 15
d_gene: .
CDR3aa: CASSLRFAGQLEQYF
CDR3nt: TGTGCCAGCAGCTTAAGGTTCGCGGGACAGCTAGAGCAGTACTTC

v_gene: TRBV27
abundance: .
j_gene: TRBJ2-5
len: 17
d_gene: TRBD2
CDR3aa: CASSSPLGTGGDGTQYF
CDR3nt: TGTGCCAGCAGTTCCCCCCTCGGAACGGGAGGGGATGGGACCCAGTACTTC

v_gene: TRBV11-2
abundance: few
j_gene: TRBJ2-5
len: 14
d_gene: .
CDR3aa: CASSPGPDQETQYF
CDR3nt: TGTGCCAGCAGCCCGGGGCCTGACCAAGAGACCCAGTACTTC

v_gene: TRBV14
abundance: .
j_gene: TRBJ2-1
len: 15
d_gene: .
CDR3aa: CASSRVPSSYNEQFF
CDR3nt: TGTGCCAGCAGCCGTGTACCCAGCTCCTACAATGAGCAGTTCTTC

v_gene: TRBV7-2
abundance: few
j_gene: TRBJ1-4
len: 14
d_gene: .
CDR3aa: CASSRYSANEKLFF
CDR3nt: TGTGCCAGCAGCCGTTACAGTGCTAATGAAAAACTGTTTTTT

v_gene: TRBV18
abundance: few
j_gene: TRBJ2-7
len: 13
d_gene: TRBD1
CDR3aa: CASQGTVPWEQYF
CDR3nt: TGTGCCAGCCAAGGGACAGTACCTTGGGAGCAGTACTTC

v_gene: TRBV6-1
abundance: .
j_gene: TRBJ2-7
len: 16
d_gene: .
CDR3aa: CASSAPDSGHRYEQYF
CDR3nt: TGTGCCAGCAGTGCCCCTGACTCGGGACACCGCTACGAGCAGTACTTC

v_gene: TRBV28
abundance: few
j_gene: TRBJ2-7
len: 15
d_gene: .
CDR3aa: CASSPTGRRSYEQYF
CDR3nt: TGTGCCAGCAGTCCCACCGGCAGGCGGAGCTACGAGCAGTACTTC

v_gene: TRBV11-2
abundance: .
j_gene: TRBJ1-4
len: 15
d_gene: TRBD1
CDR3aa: CASTSRGLPNEKLFF
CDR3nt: TGTGCCAGCACCTCAAGGGGGCTGCCAAATGAAAAACTGTTTTTT

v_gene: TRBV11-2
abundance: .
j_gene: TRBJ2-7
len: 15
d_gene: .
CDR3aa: CASSLGRVRGRKQYF
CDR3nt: TGTGCCAGCAGCTTAGGCAGGGTAAGGGGAAGAAAGCAGTACTTC

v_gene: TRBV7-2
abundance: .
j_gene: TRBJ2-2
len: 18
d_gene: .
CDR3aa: CASSARTRQRILPGELFF
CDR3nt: TGTGCCAGCAGCGCGCGAACCAGGCAGCGGATCCTCCCCGGGGAGCTGTTTTTT

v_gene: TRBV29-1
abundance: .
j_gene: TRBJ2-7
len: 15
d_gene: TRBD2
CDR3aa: CSVVGGLAGPYEQYF
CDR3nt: TGCAGCGTTGTCGGGGGGCTAGCGGGGCCCTACGAGCAGTACTTC

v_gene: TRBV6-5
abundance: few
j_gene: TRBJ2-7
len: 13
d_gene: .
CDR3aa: CASSSGISYEQYF
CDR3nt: TGTGCCAGCAGTTCTGGCATCTCCTACGAGCAGTACTTC

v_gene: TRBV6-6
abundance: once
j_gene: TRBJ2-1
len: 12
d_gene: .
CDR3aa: CASSSGYREQFF
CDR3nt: TGTGCCAGCAGTTCAGGGTATAGGGAGCAGTTCTTC

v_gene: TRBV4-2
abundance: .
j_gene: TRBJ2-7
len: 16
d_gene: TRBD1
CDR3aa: CASSSSTGAPVGEQYF
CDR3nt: TGTGCCAGCAGCAGCTCGACAGGGGCCCCTGTAGGCGAGCAGTACTTC

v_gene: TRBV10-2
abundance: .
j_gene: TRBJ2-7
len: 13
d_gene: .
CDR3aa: CATLTAPAYEQYF
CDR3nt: TGCGCCACCTTGACAGCGCCCGCCTACGAGCAGTACTTC

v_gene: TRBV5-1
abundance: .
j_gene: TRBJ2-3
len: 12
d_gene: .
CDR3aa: CASSLGVDTQYF
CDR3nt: TGCGCCAGCAGCTTGGGAGTAGATACGCAGTATTTT

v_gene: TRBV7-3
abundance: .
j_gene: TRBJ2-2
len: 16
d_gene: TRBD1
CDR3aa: CASSPGGSRAIGELFF
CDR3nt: TGTGCCAGCAGCCCAGGGGGTAGCCGAGCAATCGGGGAGCTGTTTTTT

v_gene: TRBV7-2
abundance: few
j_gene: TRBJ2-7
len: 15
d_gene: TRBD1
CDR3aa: CASSLGPGGGYEQYF
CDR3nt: TGTGCCAGCAGCTTAGGCCCAGGGGGCGGGTACGAGCAGTACTTC

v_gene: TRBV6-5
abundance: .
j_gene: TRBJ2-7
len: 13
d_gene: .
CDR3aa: CASSKGWVGEQYF
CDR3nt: TGTGCCAGCAGTAAAGGGTGGGTGGGAGAGCAGTACTTC

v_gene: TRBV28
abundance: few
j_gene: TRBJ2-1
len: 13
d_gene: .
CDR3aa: CASKLLASPRQFF
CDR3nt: TGTGCCAGCAAACTACTAGCTTCCCCGCGACAGTTCTTC

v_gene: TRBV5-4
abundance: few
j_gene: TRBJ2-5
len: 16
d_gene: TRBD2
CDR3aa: CASSSPGTSGRETQYF
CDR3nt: TGTGCCAGCAGCTCCCCTGGGACTAGCGGGCGAGAGACCCAGTACTTC

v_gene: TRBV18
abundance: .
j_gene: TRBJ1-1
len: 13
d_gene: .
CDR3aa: CASSAGQYTEAFF
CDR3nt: TGTGCCAGCTCAGCAGGACAGTATACTGAAGCTTTCTTT

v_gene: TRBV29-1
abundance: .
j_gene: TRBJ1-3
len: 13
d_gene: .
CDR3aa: CSAAPNSGNTIYF
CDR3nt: TGCAGCGCCGCGCCGAACTCTGGAAACACCATATATTTT

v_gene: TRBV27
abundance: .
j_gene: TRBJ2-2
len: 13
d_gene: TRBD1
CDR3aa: CASSATGFGELFF
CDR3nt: TGTGCCAGCAGCGCGACAGGGTTCGGGGAGCTGTTTTTT

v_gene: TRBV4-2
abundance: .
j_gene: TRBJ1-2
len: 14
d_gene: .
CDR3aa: CASSQEAERGGYTF
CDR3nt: TGTGCCAGCAGCCAAGAGGCCGAAAGGGGTGGCTACACCTTC